The 11 T cell receptor beta chains below come from one sample, sequenced in a study of preoperative IRX-2 immunotherapy in early breast cancer. The protocol was immunoSEQ multiplex PCR, while the TCRdb copy is restricted to in-frame clones and leaves out a portion. The sample contains 30,000 to 35,000 clones, roughly 96% of which appear only once. Treatment specified: preoperative locoregional IRX-2 cytokine immunotherapy. This material was obtained from a patient treated with IRX-2 immunotherapy. Receptors originate from a human donor with breast cancer.

This sequence joins TRBV10-1 and TRBJ2-3; D not certain. V shed 4 bases and J shed 2 bases, with 13 bases lying between them. This CDR3 contains 15 residues. Per the germline V gene, CDR1 is WNHNN and CDR2 is SYGVQD (reference sequence). The CDR3 loop reads CASSGPDLSTDTQYF. The CDR3 nucleotides are TGCGCCAGCAGTGGCCCGGACCTATCCACAGATACGCAGTATTTT.

The chain links TRBV27 to TRBJ2-5; TRBD2 is a possible D gene (7 bases). Gene TRBJ2-7 matches the end of the DNA better, so the J call may be wrong. CDR3 length equals 16 residues. Germline CDR1 is MNHEY and CDR2 is SMNVEV (reference sequence). CDR3 protein: CASSLAGAANPYEQYF. CDR3 in DNA: TGTGCCAGCAGTTTAGCGGGGGCAGCGAATCCCTACGAGCAGTACTTC.

The J gene is TRBJ1-1, the V gene TRBV19, with a possible D match to TRBD1 (6 bases). CDR1 and CDR2 from the germline V gene are LNHDA and SQIVND (reference sequence). Deletions cut 3 bases from V and 0 bases from J, with 8 bases between. The CDR3 runs 14 residues. The CDR3 here is CASSMGGLNTEAFF. The CDR3 DNA reads TGTGCCAGTAGTATGGGGGGGCTGAACACTGAAGCTTTCTTT.

The rearrangement joins TRBV25-1 to TRBJ2-3; 9 positions match TRBD2. Germline V gene sequence: CDR1 MGHDK, CDR2 SYGVNS. This CDR3 is built from 17 residues. V lost 2 bases, J lost 0 bases, and 6 bases stayed unmatched. The CDR3 spells CASSEAGGKYSTDTQYF. In DNA form, the CDR3 reads TGTGCCAGCAGTGAAGCGGGGGGGAAATATAGCACAGATACGCAGTATTTT.

By its share, this clone is medium-sized. The gene calls are TRBV6-5 and TRBJ1-6; D not resolved. CDR1 and CDR2 (germline): MNHEY, SVGAGI. V was cut by 5 bases and J by 11 bases, with 7 bases left in between. There are 11 residues in the CDR3. The CDR3 protein is CASSDGAPLHF. CDR3 nucleotide sequence: TGTGCCAGCAGTGACGGGGCACCCCTCCACTTT.

The chain recombines TRBV5-4 with TRBJ1-2; D not resolved. V dropped 1 base and J dropped 4 bases, with 11 bases sitting between them. The CDR3 is 14 amino acids. Germline V lookup: CDR1 SGHNT, CDR2 YYREEE (reference sequence). The DNA for the CDR3 is TGTGCCAGCAGCTTGAATGTCGTTGGCTATGGCTACACCTTC. It specifies CASSLNVVGYGYTF.

The J gene is TRBJ2-3, the V gene TRBV5-1, with TRBD2 identical over 12 bases. This CDR3 has 17 residues. After removal of 3 bases from V and 3 bases from J, the junction contained 8 bases not matched to a gene. From germline, CDR1 is SGHRS and CDR2 YFSETQ. The CDR3 coding sequence is TGCGCCAGCAGCTCCTACCCGACTAGCGGGGGTACAGATACGCAGTATTTT. Translated, it gives CASSSYPTSGGTDTQYF.

The chain employs TRBV7-9 and TRBJ2-5; 13 bases agree with TRBD2. The germline V gene encodes CDR1 SEHNR and CDR2 FQNEAQ (reference sequence). V was clipped by 1 base and J by 5 bases; unmatched bases: 10. The CDR3 loop spans 18 amino acids. The CDR3 DNA reads as TGTGCCAGCAGCTTAGTTGGTACTAGCGGGGGGGCCAGGGAGACCCAGTACTTC. Amino acid sequence: CASSLVGTSGGARETQYF.

J is TRBJ2-7 and V is TRBV9; 8 positions agree with TRBD2. There are 14 residues in the CDR3. Trimming at V came to 4 bases and at J to 0 bases, leaving 3 bases not matched to a gene. Germline lookup yields CDR1 SGDLS and CDR2 YYNGEE. The CDR3 region is CASSHSGISYEQYF. In DNA form, the CDR3 reads TGTGCCAGCAGCCATAGCGGGATCTCCTACGAGCAGTACTTC.

V gene TRBV7-9 combines with J gene TRBJ2-5; possible D gene TRBD2, 6 bases. The CDR3 runs 14 residues. V was cut by 4 bases and J by 1 base, with 10 bases left in between. The germline V gene has CDR1 SEHNR and CDR2 FQNEAQ (reference sequence). DNA for the CDR3: TGTGCCAGCAGCTCATTAGCGGTCCAAGAGACCCAGTACTTC. It translates to CASSSLAVQETQYF.

The chain has TRBV11-3 and TRBJ2-1, with 8 bases fitting TRBD2. The CDR3 is made up of 14 amino acids. Germline CDR1 reads SGHNT; CDR2 reads YENEEA. The junction had 5 bases not matched to a gene; V was cut back by 4 bases and J by 6 bases. The CDR3 DNA reads TGTGCCAGCAGCTCAGGTAGCGGGGCCAATGAGCAGTTCTTC. It encodes CASSSGSGANEQFF.